Below are 7 T cell receptor beta chains sequenced from a single sample in a study of CD8+ T cells in alopecia areata. cDNA reverse transcribed from extracted RNA served as the sequencing template. Profiled with immunoSEQ multiplex PCR; TCRdb holds only in-frame clones, not every one. The top ten hold over 2% of the sample, which has about 210,000 clones, approximately 45% seen once. Treatment described: oral pan-JAK inhibitor, 5-10 mg twice daily. The material sequenced was CD4+ T cells sorted from blood, taken at approximately week 36, from a patient treated with tofacitinib. The source of these receptors is a human donor with alopecia areata.

This clone has only a few counts. This chain links TRBV2 with TRBJ2-7, with 7 bases fitting TRBD2. Germline lookup yields CDR1 SNHLY and CDR2 FYNNEI. Trimming at V came to 4 bases and at J to 2 bases, leaving 8 bases not matched to a gene. This CDR3 contains 15 residues. The DNA of the CDR3 is TGTGCCAGCAGTGCCTCGAGGGCGGGAGCCTACGAGCAGTACTTC. Protein product: CASSASRAGAYEQYF.

The rearrangement uses TRBV4-3 and TRBJ2-7; 9 positions agree with TRBD1. The CDR3 covers 16 residues. V gave up 1 base and J gave up 3 bases; unmatched junction bases: 7. The V gene's germline CDR1 is LGHNA and CDR2 YSLEER. DNA of the CDR3: TGCGCCAGCAGCCAAGTGGCGGGACAGGGTGGCTACGAGCAGTACTTC. It encodes CASSQVAGQGGYEQYF.

This clone was detected once. The J gene is TRBJ2-2, the V gene TRBV30; the match to TRBD1 covers 7 bases. CDR1 GTSNPN and CDR2 SVGIG come from the germline V gene (reference sequence). The CDR3 covers 15 residues. Germline trimming cut 3 bases from V and 1 base from J; bases unmatched to any gene: 5. The CDR3 protein is CAWRRQGVNTGELFF. CDR3 nucleotides: TGTGCCTGGAGGCGACAGGGAGTGAACACCGGGGAGCTGTTTTTT. Using reference TRBV30 and TRBJ2-2 for the parts outside the CDR3, the full variable domain is SQTIHQWPATLVQPVGSPLSLECTVEGTSNPNLYWYRQAAGRGLQLLFYSVGIGQISSEVPQNLSASRPQDRQFILSSKKLLLSDSGFYLCAWRRQGVNTGELFFGEGSRLTVL.

The V call is TRBV7-3, the J call TRBJ2-7; 7 bases fit TRBD2. J lost 2 bases, V lost 2 bases, and 6 bases had no gene match. The germline CDR1 and CDR2 sequences are SGHTA and FQGTGA. CDR3 length equals 15 residues. CDR3 residues: CASSLDGGGAYEQYF. For the CDR3, the DNA is TGTGCCAGCAGCTTAGACGGCGGGGGAGCCTACGAGCAGTACTTC. The full variable domain, completed using reference TRBV7-3 and TRBJ2-7, is GAGVSQTPSNKVTEKGKYVELRCDPISGHTALYWYRQSLGQGPEFLIYFQGTGAADDSGLPNDRFFAVRPEGSVSTLKIQRTERGDSAVYLCASSLDGGGAYEQYFGPGTRLTVT.

This clone was picked up one time. The V and J genes are TRBV7-6 and TRBJ2-2; 7 bases align to TRBD2. V shed 1 base, J shed 7 bases, and the junction held 6 bases outside the gene matches. The germline V gene has CDR1 SGHVS and CDR2 FNYEAQ. The CDR3 extends over 15 amino acids. The CDR3 reads CASSLVPSGNGELFF. DNA for the CDR3: TGTGCCAGCAGCTTAGTTCCTAGCGGAAACGGGGAGCTGTTTTTT.

This clone was seen only a few times. This chain connects TRBV29-1 to TRBJ1-2; D may be TRBD1 (5 bases). The CDR3 loop spans 15 amino acids. Trimming took 0 bases from V and 4 from J, leaving 15 bases between them. From germline, CDR1 is SQVTM and CDR2 ANQGSEA. The CDR3 sequence: CSVEDRRGRSYGYTF. The CDR3 DNA sequence: TGCAGCGTTGAAGATAGGAGGGGTAGGAGCTATGGCTACACCTTC. Using reference TRBV29-1 and TRBJ1-2 for the parts outside the CDR3, the full variable domain is SAVISQKPSRDICQRGTSLTIQCQVDSQVTMMFWYRQQPGQSLTLIATANQGSEATYESGFVIDKFPISRPNLTFSTLTVSNMSPEDSSIYLCSVEDRRGRSYGYTFGSGTRLTVV.

This clone was counted only a few times. The chain uses TRBV19 and TRBJ2-1; 9 bases map to TRBD2. The CDR3 runs 14 residues. V lost 7 bases to trimming and J lost 8 bases; unmatched junction nucleotides: 9. Germline-derived CDR1 and CDR2 are LNHDA and SQIVND (reference sequence). The CDR3 region is CASKEASGIYEQFF. CDR3 in DNA: TGTGCCAGTAAGGAGGCTAGCGGGATCTATGAGCAGTTCTTC.